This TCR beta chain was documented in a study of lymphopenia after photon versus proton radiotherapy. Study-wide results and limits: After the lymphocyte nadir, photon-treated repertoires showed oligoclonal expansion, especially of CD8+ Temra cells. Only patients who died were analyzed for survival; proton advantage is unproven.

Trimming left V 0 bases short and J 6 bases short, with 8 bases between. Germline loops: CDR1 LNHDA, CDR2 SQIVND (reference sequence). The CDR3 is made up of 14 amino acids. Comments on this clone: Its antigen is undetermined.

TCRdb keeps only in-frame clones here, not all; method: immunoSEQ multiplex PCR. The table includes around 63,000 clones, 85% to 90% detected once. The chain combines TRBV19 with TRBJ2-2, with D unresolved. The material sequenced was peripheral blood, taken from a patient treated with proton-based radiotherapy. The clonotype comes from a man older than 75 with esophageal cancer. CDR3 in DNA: TGTGCCAGTAGTATAGATCTCTGGTCCGGGGAGCTGTTTTTT. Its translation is CASSIDLWSGELFF.